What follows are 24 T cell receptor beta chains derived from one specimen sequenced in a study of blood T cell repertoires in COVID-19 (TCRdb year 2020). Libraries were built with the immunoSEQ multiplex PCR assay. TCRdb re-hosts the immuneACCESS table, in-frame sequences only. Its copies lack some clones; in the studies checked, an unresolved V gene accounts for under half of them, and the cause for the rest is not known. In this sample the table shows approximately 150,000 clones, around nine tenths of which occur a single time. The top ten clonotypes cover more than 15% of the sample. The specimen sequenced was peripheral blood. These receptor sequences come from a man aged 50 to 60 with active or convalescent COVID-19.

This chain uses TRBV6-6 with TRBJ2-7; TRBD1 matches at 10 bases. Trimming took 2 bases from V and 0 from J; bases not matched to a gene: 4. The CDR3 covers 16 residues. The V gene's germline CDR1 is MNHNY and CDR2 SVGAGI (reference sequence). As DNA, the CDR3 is TGTGCCAGCAGTTACACCAGACAGGGGGCCTCCTACGAGCAGTACTTC. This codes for CASSYTRQGASYEQYF.

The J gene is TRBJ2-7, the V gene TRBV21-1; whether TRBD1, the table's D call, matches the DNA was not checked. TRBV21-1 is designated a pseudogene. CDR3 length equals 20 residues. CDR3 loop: CASSNGSAIVDSYYTYEQYF. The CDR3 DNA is TGTGCCAGCAGCAATGGGTCGGCAATAGTGGACAGCTACTATACCTACGAGCAGTACTTC.

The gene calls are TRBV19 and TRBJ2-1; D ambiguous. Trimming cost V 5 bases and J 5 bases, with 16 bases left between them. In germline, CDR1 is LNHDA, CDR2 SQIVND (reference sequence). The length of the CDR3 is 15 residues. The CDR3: CASSVKTYRNNEQFF. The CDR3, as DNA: TGTGCCAGTAGTGTCAAGACATATAGGAACAATGAGCAGTTCTTC.

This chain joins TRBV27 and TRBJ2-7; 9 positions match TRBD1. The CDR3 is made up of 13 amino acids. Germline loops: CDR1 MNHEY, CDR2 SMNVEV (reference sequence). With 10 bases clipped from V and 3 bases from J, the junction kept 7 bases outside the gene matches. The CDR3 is CAIPGTGRYEQYF. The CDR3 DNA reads TGTGCCATCCCCGGGACAGGGCGCTACGAGCAGTACTTC.

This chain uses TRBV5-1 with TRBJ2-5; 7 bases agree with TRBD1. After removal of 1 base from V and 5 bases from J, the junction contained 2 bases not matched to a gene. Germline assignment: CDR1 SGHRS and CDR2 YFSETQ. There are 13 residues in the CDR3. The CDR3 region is CASSLIQGETQYF. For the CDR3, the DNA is TGCGCCAGCAGCTTGATACAGGGGGAGACCCAGTACTTC.

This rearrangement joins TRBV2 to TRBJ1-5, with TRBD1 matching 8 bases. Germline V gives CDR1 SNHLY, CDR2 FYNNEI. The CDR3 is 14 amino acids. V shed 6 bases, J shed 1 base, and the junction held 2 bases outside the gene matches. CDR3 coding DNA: TGTGCCAGCAGGGGGACAGGAAGCAATCAGCCCCAGCATTTT. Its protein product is CASRGTGSNQPQHF.

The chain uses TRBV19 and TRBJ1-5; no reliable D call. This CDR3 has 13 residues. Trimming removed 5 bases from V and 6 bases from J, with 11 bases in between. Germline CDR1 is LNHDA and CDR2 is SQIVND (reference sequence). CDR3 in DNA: TGTGCCAGTAGTCAGCCGGGTTCTCAGCCCCAGCATTTT. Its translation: CASSQPGSQPQHF. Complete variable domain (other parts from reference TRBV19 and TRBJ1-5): DGGITQSPKYLFRKEGQNVTLSCEQNLNHDAMYWYRQDPGQGLRLIYYSQIVNDFQKGDIAEGYSVSREKKESFPLTVTSAQKNPTAFYLCASSQPGSQPQHFGDGTRLSIL.

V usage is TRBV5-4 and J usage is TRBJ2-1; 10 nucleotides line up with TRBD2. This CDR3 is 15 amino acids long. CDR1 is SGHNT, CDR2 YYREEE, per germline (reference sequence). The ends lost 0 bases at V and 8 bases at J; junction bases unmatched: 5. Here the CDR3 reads CASSLVGAGGDEQFF. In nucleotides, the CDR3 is TGTGCCAGCAGCTTGGTGGGAGCGGGGGGGGATGAGCAGTTCTTC.

The CDR3 region is CSVAGTGSEKLFF. In DNA, the CDR3 is TGCAGCGTAGCCGGGACAGGGTCTGAAAAACTGTTTTTT. The chain joins TRBV29-1 to TRBJ1-4; the match to TRBD1 covers 9 bases. In germline, CDR1 is SQVTM, CDR2 ANQGSEA. The CDR3 is 13 amino acids. Trimming at V came to 6 bases and at J to 7 bases, leaving 6 bases not matched to a gene.

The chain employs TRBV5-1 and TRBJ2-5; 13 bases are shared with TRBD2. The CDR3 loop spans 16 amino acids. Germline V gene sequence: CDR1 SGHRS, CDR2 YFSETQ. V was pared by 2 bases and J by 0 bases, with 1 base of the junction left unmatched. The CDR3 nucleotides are TGCGCCAGCAGCTTCACTAGCGGGGGGGACCAAGAGACCCAGTACTTC. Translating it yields CASSFTSGGDQETQYF.

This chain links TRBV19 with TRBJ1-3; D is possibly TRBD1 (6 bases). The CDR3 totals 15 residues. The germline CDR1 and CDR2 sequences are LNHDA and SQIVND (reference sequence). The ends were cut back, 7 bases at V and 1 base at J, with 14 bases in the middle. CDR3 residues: CASIPTGTSGNTIYF. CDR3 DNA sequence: TGTGCCAGTATTCCAACCGGGACATCTGGAAACACCATATATTTT.

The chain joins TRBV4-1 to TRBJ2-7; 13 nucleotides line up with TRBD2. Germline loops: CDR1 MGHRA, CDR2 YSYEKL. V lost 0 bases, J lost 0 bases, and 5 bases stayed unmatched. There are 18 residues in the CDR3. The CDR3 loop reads CASSQDRGLAGSSYEQYF. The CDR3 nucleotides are TGCGCCAGCAGCCAAGATAGGGGACTAGCGGGGAGCTCCTACGAGCAGTACTTC.

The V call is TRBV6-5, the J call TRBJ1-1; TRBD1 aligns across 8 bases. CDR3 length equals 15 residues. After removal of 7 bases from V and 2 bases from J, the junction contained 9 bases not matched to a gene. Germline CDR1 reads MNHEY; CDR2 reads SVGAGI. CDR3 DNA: TGTGCCAGCAAGATAGAGGACAGGGTAAACACTGAAGCTTTCTTT. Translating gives CASKIEDRVNTEAFF.

CDR3 coding DNA: TGCGCCAGCAGCTTGTACGCGGGACTAGCGGGAACTGAGCAGTACTTC. This codes for CASSLYAGLAGTEQYF. The V and J genes are TRBV5-1 and TRBJ2-7; 13 bases align to TRBD2. The germline V gene has CDR1 SGHRS and CDR2 YFSETQ. The CDR3 contains 16 residues. J gave up 7 bases and V 1 base, and 8 bases lay outside the gene matches.

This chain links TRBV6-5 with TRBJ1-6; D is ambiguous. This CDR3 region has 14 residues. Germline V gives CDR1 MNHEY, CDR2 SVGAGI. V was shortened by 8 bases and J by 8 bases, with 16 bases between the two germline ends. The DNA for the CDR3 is TGTGCCAGCCTCATTTCTCTGGGAGATTCACCCCTCCACTTT. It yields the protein CASLISLGDSPLHF.

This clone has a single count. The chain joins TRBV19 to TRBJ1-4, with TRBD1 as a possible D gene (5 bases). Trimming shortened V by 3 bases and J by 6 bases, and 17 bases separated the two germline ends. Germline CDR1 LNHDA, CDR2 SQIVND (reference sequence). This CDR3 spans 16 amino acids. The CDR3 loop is CASSMRSGALHEKLFF. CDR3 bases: TGTGCCAGTAGTATGAGGAGCGGGGCCCTCCATGAAAAACTGTTTTTT.

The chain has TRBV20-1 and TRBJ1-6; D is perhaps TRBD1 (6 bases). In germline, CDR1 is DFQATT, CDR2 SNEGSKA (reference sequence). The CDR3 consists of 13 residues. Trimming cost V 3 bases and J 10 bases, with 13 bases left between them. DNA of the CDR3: TGCAGTGCTAGTCCTGGGGGCGAGTCACCCCTCCACTTT. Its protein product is CSASPGGESPLHF.

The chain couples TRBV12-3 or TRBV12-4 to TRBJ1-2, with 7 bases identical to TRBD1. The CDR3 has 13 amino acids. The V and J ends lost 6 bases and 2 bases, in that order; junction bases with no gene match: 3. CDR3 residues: CASRAGQNYGYTF. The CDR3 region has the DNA TGTGCCAGCAGGGCGGGACAGAACTATGGCTACACCTTC.

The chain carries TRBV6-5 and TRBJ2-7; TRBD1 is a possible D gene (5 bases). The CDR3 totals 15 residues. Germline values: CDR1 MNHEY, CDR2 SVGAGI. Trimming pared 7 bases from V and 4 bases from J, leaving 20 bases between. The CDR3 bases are TGTGCCAGCACCCCGACAGCCCGGCATTTTTACGAGCAGTACTTC. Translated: CASTPTARHFYEQYF.

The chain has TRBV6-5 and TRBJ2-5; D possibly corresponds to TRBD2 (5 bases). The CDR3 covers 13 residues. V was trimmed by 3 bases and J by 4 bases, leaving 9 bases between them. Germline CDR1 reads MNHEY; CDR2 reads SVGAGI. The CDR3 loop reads CASSYRGVETQYF. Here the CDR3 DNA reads TGTGCCAGCAGTTATCGGGGAGTAGAGACCCAGTACTTC.

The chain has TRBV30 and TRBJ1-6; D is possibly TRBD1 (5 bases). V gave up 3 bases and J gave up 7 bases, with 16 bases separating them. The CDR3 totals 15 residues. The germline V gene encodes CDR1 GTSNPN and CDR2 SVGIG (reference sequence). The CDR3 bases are TGTGCCTGGAGCGTAGGGGCCCCTTTGAATTCACCCCTCCACTTT. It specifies CAWSVGAPLNSPLHF.

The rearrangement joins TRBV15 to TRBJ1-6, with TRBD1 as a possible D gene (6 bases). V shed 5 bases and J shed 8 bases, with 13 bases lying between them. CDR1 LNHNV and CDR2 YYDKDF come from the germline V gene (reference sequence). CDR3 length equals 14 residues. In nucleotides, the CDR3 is TGTGCCACCAGCCTGAAGGGGGTAGATTCACCCCTCCACTTT. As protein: CATSLKGVDSPLHF.

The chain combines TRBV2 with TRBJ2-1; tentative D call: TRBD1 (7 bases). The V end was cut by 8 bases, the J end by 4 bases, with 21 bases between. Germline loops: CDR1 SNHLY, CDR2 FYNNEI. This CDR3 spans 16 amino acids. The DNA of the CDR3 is TGTGCCAGCGGGCCTCAGGGGGGTAATGGTTACAATGAGCAGTTCTTC. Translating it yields CASGPQGGNGYNEQFF.

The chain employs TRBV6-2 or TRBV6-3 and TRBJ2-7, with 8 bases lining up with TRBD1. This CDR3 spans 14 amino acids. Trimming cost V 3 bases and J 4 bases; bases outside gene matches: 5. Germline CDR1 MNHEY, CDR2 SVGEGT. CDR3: CASSYDHRGYEQYF. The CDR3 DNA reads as TGTGCCAGCAGTTATGATCACAGGGGGTACGAGCAGTACTTC.